This T cell receptor beta chain was sequenced for a study of blood T cell repertoires in COVID-19 (dated by TCRdb to the early 2020s). Some background on the complete study: The collaborator samples originated in the United States, Italy and Spain and spanned the acute and convalescent phases of COVID-19. A freely available public database, intended as a resource for researchers studying the immune response to SARS-CoV-2, is where the repertoires were released. Deeply sampled blood TCRbeta repertoires from subjects exposed to, actively infected with, or recovered from COVID-19 were included in the dataset. Samples were obtained from the ongoing ImmuneRACE study (first 160 participants) and from 1,254 subjects provided by 6 global collaborators. The prospective study material was composed of cDNA or gDNA derived from T cells, B-cell-depleted T cells, or PBMCs. Where HLA class I and class II types were available, the types were taken from metadata supplied by the sample provider, not from assay-based typing. A de-identified subject ID, COVID-19 status, age in years and sex were almost always included in the sample metadata.

TCRbeta CDR3 regions were amplified from genomic DNA by means of the immunoSEQ Assay, a bias-controlled multiplex PCR. The paper's data handling went like this. The number of nucleated cells in each sample was estimated from the amplification of reference gene primers within the assay. To quantify the absolute abundance of each unique TCRbeta CDR3 rearrangement, sequence reads were collapsed and filtered. For each sample, productive Simpson clonality was calculated by taking the square root of Simpson's diversity index across productive rearrangements. TCRdb carries this immuneACCESS record with in-frame sequences only. Its versions omit some clonotypes, under half of them owing to an unresolved V gene in the studies checked, with the rest unexplained. The V and J calls and clone size are taken from that table; D and trimming were inferred from the DNA. This sample comprises over 120,000 clones, around 80% of them detected only once. The top ten hold less than 2% of the sample.

This clone was seen only a few times. The target of this receptor is not known. No qualities accompany the bases; no much larger clone lies one base away. General study outcomes and caveats: Clinical and demographic metadata were provided uncurated, with the amount varying by source and participant.

CDR1 and CDR2, looked up from the germline V gene, are MNHEY and SVGAGI. Trimming costs V 8 bases and J 3 bases, and their ends lie 14 bases apart. The CDR3 measures 13 amino acids from cysteine to phenylalanine. The sequence is cut down to CDR3 DNA, 39 bases in frame from base 1. Each collaborating institution followed its own protocols to collect whole blood in K2EDTA tubes. For TCRbeta analysis, collaborator samples were shipped as frozen whole blood, as isolated PBMCs, or as DNA extracted from either sample type. Sequenced material: peripheral blood. The chain uses TRBV6-5 and TRBJ2-7; a confident D gene designation cannot be given. The receptor's source is a woman aged 55-70 years with acute or convalescent COVID-19. The nucleotide sequence is TGTGCCAGCTCCCCTTTTGCCTACTACGAGCAGTACTTC. It is translated as CASSPFAYYEQYF.